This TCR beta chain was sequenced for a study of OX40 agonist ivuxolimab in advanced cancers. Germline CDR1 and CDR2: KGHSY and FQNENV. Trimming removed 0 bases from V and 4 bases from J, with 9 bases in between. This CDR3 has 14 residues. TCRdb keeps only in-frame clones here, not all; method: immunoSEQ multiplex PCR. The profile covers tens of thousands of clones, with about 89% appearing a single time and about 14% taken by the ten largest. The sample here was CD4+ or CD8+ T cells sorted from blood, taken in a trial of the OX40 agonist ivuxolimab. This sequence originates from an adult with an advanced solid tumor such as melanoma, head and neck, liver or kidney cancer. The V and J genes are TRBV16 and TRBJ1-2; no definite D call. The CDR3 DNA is TGTGCCAGCAGCCAATCTCGGCAGCTCTATGGCTACACCTTC. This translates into CASSQSRQLYGYTF.